This T cell receptor beta chain was captured in a study of Ad26.COV2.S vaccination and SARS-CoV-2 variants. Study in general: Into the muscle, Ad26.COV2.S was dosed once or twice, 56 days apart.

Assay: immunoSEQ multiplex PCR; the TCRdb copy retains only in-frame clones and omits some. The table includes fewer than 500,000 clones, 85% to 90% detected once. The CDR3 length is 16 residues. Germline V gene data show CDR1 as SGHTA and CDR2 as FQGNSA. With 9 bases clipped from V and 6 bases from J, the junction kept 18 bases outside the gene matches. Findings of the study overall: It was reported that spike-specific CD8+ and CD4+ T cell responses were substantially broad after vaccination. Comparable non-spike TCR breadth was observed in vaccine and placebo recipients.

This clone was seen just once. What it recognizes is unknown. Treatment indicated: some 19 received Ad26.COV2.S at low or high dose, single or two shots; roughly 5 received placebo; per-sample allocation not given. Repertoires come from day 63 after the first vaccine or placebo injection. Whoever gave the sample was an adult aged 18-55 years in Boston. The sequence came from a person aged 18 to 65 who received the Ad26.COV2.S COVID-19 vaccine or a placebo. Sequenced material: peripheral blood, taken in a trial of Ad26.COV2.S vaccine versus placebo. The J gene is TRBJ2-7, the V gene TRBV7-2; 9 bases match TRBD1. DNA of the CDR3: TGTGCCAGTAAGGGCCCGGGACAGGGCCCCCGAGGCGAGCAGTACTTC. Residues: CASKGPGQGPRGEQYF.